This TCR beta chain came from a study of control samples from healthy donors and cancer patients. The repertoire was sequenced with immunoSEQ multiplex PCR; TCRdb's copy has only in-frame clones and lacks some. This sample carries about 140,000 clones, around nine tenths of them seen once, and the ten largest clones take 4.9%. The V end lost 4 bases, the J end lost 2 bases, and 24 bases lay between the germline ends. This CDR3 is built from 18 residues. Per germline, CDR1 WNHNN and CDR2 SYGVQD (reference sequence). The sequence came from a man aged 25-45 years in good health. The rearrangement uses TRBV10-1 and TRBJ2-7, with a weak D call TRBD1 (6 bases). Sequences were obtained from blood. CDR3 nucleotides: TGCGCCAGCAGTGGGGGTTTGAGGGTACAGGGTATTACCTACGAGCAGTACTTC. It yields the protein CASSGGLRVQGITYEQYF.